This paragraph reports one T cell receptor beta chain. Its cognate antigen has yet to be identified. One base away there is no much larger clone; base qualities are not given. The data were taken from a study of cytomegalovirus exposure and HLA in healthy donors (dated 2017 in TCRdb). Background for the entire study: In an earlier analysis of roughly 590 of the donors, 276 Gb of sequence data and about 110 million unique TCR beta sequences from about 190 million T cells were reported. A later analysis re-analyzed previously published TCR beta repertoires from hundreds of donors and added high-resolution HLA genotyping to study TCR occurrence patterns. Of the approximately 370 genotyped donors, 80% to 90% were placed in the genetic ancestry cluster associated with self-reported Caucasian donors. The study aimed to test whether cataloging public T cell receptors could reveal signatures of past pathogen exposure. High-throughput TCR immunosequencing, statistical association of individual TCRs with disease status, and machine learning were combined to predict cytomegalovirus infection status. An earlier analysis of approximately 630 of the donors applied high-throughput TCR beta sequencing to assess whether each TCR beta V gene segment acted as functional or pseudogenic. Donor age, sex, ethnicity and CMV serostatus were compiled together with the repertoire data. Typing coverage differed by locus: A, B, C, DRB1 and DQB1 were typed in roughly 620-630 donors, DQA1 in 500 to 550, DPA1 in around 610, and DPB1 in approximately 450. A later genetic analysis took genome-wide SNP genotypes for about 60% of the roughly 670 donors and used that subset as a discovery cohort. An early release that covered 500 to 800 HLA-typed donors contained about 300 gigabases of sequencing data and 85 million to 100 million unique TCR sequences. A separate validation cohort of over a hundred different subjects was used in addition to the roughly 640-subject first cohort. HLA typing covered class I and class II loci at four-digit resolution. All discovery cohort repertoires had been generated using a single sequencing platform. Because of strong linkage in the cohort, four to six DR-DQ haplotypes were treated as single units for association and clustering. In the later analysis, no new phenotypic data were used to find candidate immune exposures; instead, reliance was placed on TCR beta sequences and their occurrence across donors. Using immunosequencing, the study profiled T cell repertoires from fewer than 700 subjects and related those repertoires to cytomegalovirus serostatus. On average, around 240,000 unique TCR beta nucleotide sequences were sequenced per donor among fewer than 500 genotyped donors of the cohort, with roughly 18% of those sequences being non-productive. What the work shows at the level of the full study, not this receptor alone: A further reported finding was that TCR beta sequences accurately predicted the HLA-A and HLA-B alleles for most subjects in the first cohort. Immune exposure information for the cohort was limited to CMV serostatus. The authors suggested that the approach could potentially be extended to other disease states and immunological phenotypes. Correlated functional status among segregating V segments might reflect linkage disequilibrium, but an unknown experimental factor could not be ruled out. In a later genetic analysis, a missense DCLRE1C variant was associated with V-gene and J-gene trimming of TCR beta chains, and the association was replicated in an independent cohort. In a later analysis, most CMV-associated TCR beta chains were found to appear HLA-restricted, with HLA associations seemingly driven largely by CMV exposure. The sequencing pipeline was judged likely to have produced a cluster of highly shared sequence variants as a technical artifact. When HLA alleles, especially DR and DQ, strongly co-occurred, TCR associations were difficult to assign to individual alleles. HLA typing was unavailable for some donors at each locus, so association tests used only the typed subset. According to a later analysis, TCR association rates differed among HLA loci, with DRB1 alleles showing the most associated TCRs and HLA-C alleles showing the fewest. The study listed 150 to 200 TCR beta chains as associated with cytomegalovirus. A later analysis associated approximately 17,000 TCR beta sequences with specific HLA alleles at a false discovery rate of 0.05. In an earlier analysis of around 500 of the donors, most TCR beta V segments appeared in productive rearrangements about 87% or about 30% of the time, broadly matching IMGT annotations. Several of the top co-occurrence clusters appeared to be linked to parvovirus B19, influenza, CMV and Epstein-Barr virus, according to a later analysis. The presence/absence analyses assumed that sequencing depth was roughly uniform across donors, and that assumption may not be true. Across donors, most TCR sequences were observed very rarely, whereas some public TCRs were present in many individuals. Because counts were too low, seventeen rarely observed V segments, including chromosome 9 orphons, were left out of the earlier analysis of 500 to 750 of the donors. The classifier was reported to diagnose cytomegalovirus status with high specificity and sensitivity in both the original and validation cohorts. Only TCR beta chains were sequenced in this cohort, and the absence of alpha or paired-chain data limited detectable features. A later analysis found that HLA-associated TCR beta chains were more clonally expanded and had lower generation probabilities than equally common non-associated chains. In a later genetic analysis, fewer N-insertions in productive TCRs were reported among donors in an Asian-associated ancestry cluster than the roughly 700-donor mean. Three of the identified cytomegalovirus-associated TCR beta chains were confirmed in vitro to be specific for cytomegalovirus antigens.

The cohort was made up of roughly 670 healthy bone marrow donors. All cohort members were sampled while nominally healthy, although unrecorded immune exposures were likely present. The donor was CMV seronegative and was included in the group of under 450 seronegative cohort members. Every donor gave a peripheral blood sample, and the peripheral blood mononuclear cells from that sample were used for TCR beta sequencing. The Qiagen DNeasy Blood Extraction Kit was used to extract genomic DNA from the blood cell samples. Receptor amplification or capture employed the immunoSEQ multiplex PCR assay. For the multiplex PCR, a mixture combining 60 forward primers for TCR Vbeta segments and 13 reverse primers for TCR Jbeta segments was used. A multiplex PCR assay on genomic DNA amplified the CDR3 region of rearranged TCR beta genes. On the Illumina HiSeq System, the amplified TCR beta libraries were sequenced as 87-base-pair reads. The authors' analysis ran thus. A later analysis counted 75 million to 100 million unique TCR beta chains across the 666 repertoires, and approximately 11 million of these chains were shared by at least two donors. Raw reads were error-corrected and collapsed into unique sequences by a nearest-neighbor algorithm in which closely related sequences were merged to remove PCR and sequencing errors. To assign V, D and J gene segments, CDR3 sequences were aligned to IMGT reference sequences. For a sequence to be retained, a match of at least six nucleotides was required to both a V gene segment and a J gene segment. Rearrangements were classified as productive when the CDR3 lacked stop codons and remained in frame with V and J, and all other rearrangements were classified as non-productive. Following IMGT convention, CDR3 was defined as the stretch from the second conserved V-encoded cysteine up to the conserved J-encoded phenylalanine. In an earlier analysis of approximately 500 of the donors, sequences lacking an unambiguous match to a single V gene segment were excluded. An earlier analysis of 500 to 700 of the donors classified V segments as functional when productive rearrangements were above 56.7% and as segregating when the standard deviation between donors was above 5%. A statistical classification framework was built to diagnose cytomegalovirus status from the catalog of TCR beta chain sequences. In a later analysis, V and J genes were assigned by comparing TCR nucleotide sequences against IMGT/GENE-DB human TR gene sequences. The TCRdist pipeline was used in a later analysis to assign CDR3 sequences and most-parsimonious VDJ recombination scenarios. A later analysis defined each TCR beta chain by its CDR3 amino acid sequence plus V-gene family, and excluded reads lacking a unique V-gene family. In a later analysis, around 600 highly shared, low-generation-probability nucleotide sequences were removed to address suspected cross-contamination and a sequencing artifact. For each public chain, a later analysis derived a clonal expansion index from normalized ranks of inferred template counts within each repertoire. In a later analysis, generation probabilities were computed with a VDJ recombination model fitted to out-of-frame rearrangements, and the resulting probabilities were checked against IGoR. In a later analysis, hypergeometric tests were used to score TCR-TCR, TCR-HLA and TCR-CMV co-occurrence, with a repertoire-size bias correction applied to TCR pairs. In a later analysis, false discovery rates were estimated by permuting HLA or CMV assignments 20 times. In a later analysis, co-occurring TCRs were grouped using DBSCAN, with TCRdist sequence similarity added in when clustering inside HLA-allele-positive subsets. Repertoires with fewer than 30,000 or more than 120,000 public chains, plus five repertoires with anomalous nucleotide sharing, were excluded from co-occurrence clustering. The source is immuneACCESS, and TCRdb retained only in-frame sequences with V and J called. Part of the clones is not carried over; for the studies checked, unresolved V genes explain less than half of this, and the remainder is unexplained. The V and J calls and clone size were taken over from that table, and D and trimming were inferred from the DNA. The sample table lists around 190,000 clones, 65% to 85% of them with a count of one. The top ten clonotypes cover 1.5% to 2% of the sample.

The sample taken for sequencing was PBMCs. This TCR was recovered from a man between 18 and 35 years old in good health and CMV-seronegative.

The CDR3 region has the sequence CASSPLGYGTEAFF. The nucleotide sequence is given as TGCGCCAGCAGCCCTTTGGGCTACGGCACTGAAGCTTTCTTT. Recombination connected TRBV4-1 to TRBJ1-1, with no confidently assigned D gene. Based on the germline V gene, the CDR1 and CDR2 sequences are MGHRA and YSYEKL. V and J are truncated by 4 bases and 4 bases respectively, leaving an intervening sequence of 13 bases. Its CDR3 holds 14 amino acids, cysteine through phenylalanine. Only the CDR3 part of the read is kept: 42 bases, read in frame from the first base.